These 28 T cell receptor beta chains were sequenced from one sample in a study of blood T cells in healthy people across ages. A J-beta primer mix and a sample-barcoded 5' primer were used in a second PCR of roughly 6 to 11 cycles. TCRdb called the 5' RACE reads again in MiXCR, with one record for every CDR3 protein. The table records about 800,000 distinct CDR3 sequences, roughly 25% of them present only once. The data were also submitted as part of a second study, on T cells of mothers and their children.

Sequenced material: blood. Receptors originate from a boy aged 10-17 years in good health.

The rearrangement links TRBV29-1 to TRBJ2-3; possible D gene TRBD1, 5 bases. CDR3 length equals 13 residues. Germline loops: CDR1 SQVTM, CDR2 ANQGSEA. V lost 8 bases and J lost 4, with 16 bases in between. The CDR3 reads CSIGTGYPDTQYF. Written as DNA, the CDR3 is TGCAGCATAGGTACAGGATACCCAGATACGCAGTATTTT.

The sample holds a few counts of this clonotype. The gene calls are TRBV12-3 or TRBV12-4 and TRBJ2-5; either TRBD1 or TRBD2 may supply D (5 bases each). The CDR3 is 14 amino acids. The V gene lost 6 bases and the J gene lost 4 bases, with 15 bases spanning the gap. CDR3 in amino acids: CASSGTPRAETQYF. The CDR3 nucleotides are TGTGCCAGCAGCGGGACGCCAAGGGCAGAGACCCAGTACTTC.

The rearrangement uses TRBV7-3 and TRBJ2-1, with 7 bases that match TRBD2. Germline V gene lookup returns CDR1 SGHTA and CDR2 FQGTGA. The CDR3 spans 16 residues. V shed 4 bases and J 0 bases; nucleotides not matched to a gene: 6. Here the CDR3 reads CASSSSGVSSYNEQFF. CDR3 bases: TGTGCCAGCAGCTCCAGCGGGGTGAGCTCCTACAATGAGCAGTTCTTC.

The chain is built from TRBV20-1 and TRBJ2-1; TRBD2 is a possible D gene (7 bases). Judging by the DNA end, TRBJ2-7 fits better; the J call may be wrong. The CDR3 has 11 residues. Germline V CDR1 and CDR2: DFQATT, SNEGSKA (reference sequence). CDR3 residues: CRAKGGVEQYF. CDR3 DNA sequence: TGCAGGGCAAAGGGGGGGGTCGAGCAGTACTTC.

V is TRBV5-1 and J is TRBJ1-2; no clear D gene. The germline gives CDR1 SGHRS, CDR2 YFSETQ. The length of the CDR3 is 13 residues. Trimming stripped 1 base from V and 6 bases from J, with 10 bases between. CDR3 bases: TGCGCCAGCAGCTTGTTCCAACCGGATGGCTACACCTTC. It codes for CASSLFQPDGYTF. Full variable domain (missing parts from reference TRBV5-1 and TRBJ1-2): KAGVTQTPRYLIKTRGQQVTLSCSPISGHRSVSWYQQTPGQGLQFLFEYFSETQRNKGNFPGRFSGRQFSNSRSEMNVSTLELGDSALYLCASSLFQPDGYTFGSGTRLTVV.

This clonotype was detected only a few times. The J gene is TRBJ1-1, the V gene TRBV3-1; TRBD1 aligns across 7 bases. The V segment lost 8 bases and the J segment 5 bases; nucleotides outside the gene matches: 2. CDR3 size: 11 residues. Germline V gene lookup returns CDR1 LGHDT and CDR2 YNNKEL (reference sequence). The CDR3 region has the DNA TGTGCCAGCGCCAGGGGGACTGAAGCTTTCTTT. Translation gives CASARGTEAFF. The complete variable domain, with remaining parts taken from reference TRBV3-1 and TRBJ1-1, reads DTAVSQTPKYLVTQMGNDKSIKCEQNLGHDTMYWYKQDSKKFLKIMFSYNNKELIINETVPNRFSPKSPDKAHLNLHINSLELGDSAVYFCASARGTEAFFGQGTRLTVV.

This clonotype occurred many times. The CDR3 loop reads CASSQVWGGGETQYF. CDR3 DNA sequence: TGCGCCAGCAGCCAAGTGTGGGGGGGCGGGGAGACCCAGTACTTC. This chain uses TRBV4-3 with TRBJ2-5; possibly TRBD2 for D (7 bases). The V gene's germline CDR1 is LGHNA and CDR2 YSLEER. The CDR3 covers 15 residues. V lost 1 base and J 5 bases, leaving 14 bases between the germline ends.

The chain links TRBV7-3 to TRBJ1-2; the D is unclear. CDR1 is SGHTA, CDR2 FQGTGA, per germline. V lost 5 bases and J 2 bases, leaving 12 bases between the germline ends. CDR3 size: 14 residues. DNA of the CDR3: TGTGCCAGCAGCCCCTCGGACCTCAACTATGGCTACACCTTC. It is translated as CASSPSDLNYGYTF.

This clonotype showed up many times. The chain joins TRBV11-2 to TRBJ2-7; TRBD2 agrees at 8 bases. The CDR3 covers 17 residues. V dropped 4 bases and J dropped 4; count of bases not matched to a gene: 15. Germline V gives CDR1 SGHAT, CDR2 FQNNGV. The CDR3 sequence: CASSWSGGTAALYEQYF. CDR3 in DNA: TGTGCCAGCAGCTGGTCGGGAGGGACGGCGGCTCTATACGAGCAGTACTTC.

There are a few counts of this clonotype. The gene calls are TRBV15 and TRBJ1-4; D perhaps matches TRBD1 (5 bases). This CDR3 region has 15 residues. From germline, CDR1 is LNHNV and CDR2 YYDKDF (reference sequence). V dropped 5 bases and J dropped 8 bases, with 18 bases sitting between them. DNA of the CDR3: TGTGCCACCAGCGACAATCTCAGGGAATCGGAAAAACTGTTTTTT. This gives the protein CATSDNLRESEKLFF.

CDR3 loop: CASSLQVIQETQYF. CDR3 bases: TGTGCCAGCAGCCTACAGGTGATCCAAGAGACCCAGTACTTC. The gene calls are TRBV7-2 and TRBJ2-5; D might be TRBD1 (5 bases). Germline-derived CDR1 and CDR2 are SGHTA and FQGNSA. Deletions cut 5 bases from V and 1 base from J, with 11 bases between. The CDR3 runs to 14 residues.

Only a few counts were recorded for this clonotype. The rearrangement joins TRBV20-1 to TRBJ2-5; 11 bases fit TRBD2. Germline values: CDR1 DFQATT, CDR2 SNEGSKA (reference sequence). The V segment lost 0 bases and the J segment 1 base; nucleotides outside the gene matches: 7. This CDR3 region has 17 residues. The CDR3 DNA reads TGCAGTGCTAGAGATTTTACTAGCGGGGGACTCCAAGAGACCCAGTACTTC. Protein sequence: CSARDFTSGGLQETQYF.

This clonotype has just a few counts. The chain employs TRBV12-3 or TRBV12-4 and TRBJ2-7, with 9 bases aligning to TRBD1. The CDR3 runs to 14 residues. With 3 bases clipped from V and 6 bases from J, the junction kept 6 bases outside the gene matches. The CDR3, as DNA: TGTGCCAGCAGTTTGGTGGGGACAGGGTCCGAGCAGTACTTC. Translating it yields CASSLVGTGSEQYF.

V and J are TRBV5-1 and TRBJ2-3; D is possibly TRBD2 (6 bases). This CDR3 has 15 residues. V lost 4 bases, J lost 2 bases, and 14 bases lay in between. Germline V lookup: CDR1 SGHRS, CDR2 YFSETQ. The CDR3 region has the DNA TGCGCCAGCAGCCTCCGGGACTGGAACACAGATACGCAGTATTTT. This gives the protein CASSLRDWNTDTQYF.

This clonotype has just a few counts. The CDR3: CASRSDRAYGYTF. In nucleotides, the CDR3 is TGTGCCAGCAGGTCTGACAGGGCCTATGGCTACACCTTC. The chain links TRBV5-6 to TRBJ1-2, with 7 bases fitting TRBD1. The J segment lost 4 bases and the V segment lost 5 bases, leaving 5 bases of the junction unmatched. This CDR3 comprises 13 residues. Germline V gene lookup returns CDR1 SGHDT and CDR2 YYEEEE.

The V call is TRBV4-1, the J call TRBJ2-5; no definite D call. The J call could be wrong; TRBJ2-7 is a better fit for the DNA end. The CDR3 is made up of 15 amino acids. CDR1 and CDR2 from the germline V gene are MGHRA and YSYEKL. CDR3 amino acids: CASSQQISLDYEQYF. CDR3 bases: TGCGCCAGCAGCCAACAGATCAGTTTAGATTACGAGCAGTACTTC.

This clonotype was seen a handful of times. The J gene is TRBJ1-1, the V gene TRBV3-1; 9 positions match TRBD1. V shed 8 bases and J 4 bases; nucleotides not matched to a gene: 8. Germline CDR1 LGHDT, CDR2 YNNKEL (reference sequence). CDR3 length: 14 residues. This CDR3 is CASAKQGASTEAFF. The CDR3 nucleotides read TGTGCCAGCGCCAAACAGGGGGCCAGCACTGAAGCTTTCTTT.

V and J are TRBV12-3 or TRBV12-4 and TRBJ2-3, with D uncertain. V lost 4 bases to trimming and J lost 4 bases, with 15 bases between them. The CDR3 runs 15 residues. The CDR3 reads CASSSDPIRPDTQYF. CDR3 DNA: TGTGCCAGCAGTTCCGACCCCATCCGACCAGATACGCAGTATTTT.

CDR3 sequence: CSARAVFFRGNNEQFF. DNA of the CDR3: TGCAGTGCTAGGGCCGTTTTCTTTCGAGGAAACAATGAGCAGTTCTTC. The rearrangement joins TRBV20-1 to TRBJ2-1; D is undetermined. The CDR3 is 16 residues long. V was cut by 3 bases and J by 5 bases, with 20 bases left in between. CDR1 and CDR2 (germline): DFQATT, SNEGSKA (reference sequence).

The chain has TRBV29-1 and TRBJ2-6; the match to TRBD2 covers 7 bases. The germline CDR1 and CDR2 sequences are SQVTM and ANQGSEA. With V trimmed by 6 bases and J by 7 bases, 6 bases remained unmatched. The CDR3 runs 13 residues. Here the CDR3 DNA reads TGCAGCGTGGGGGGGATACAAGCCAACGTCCTGACTTTC. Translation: CSVGGIQANVLTF.

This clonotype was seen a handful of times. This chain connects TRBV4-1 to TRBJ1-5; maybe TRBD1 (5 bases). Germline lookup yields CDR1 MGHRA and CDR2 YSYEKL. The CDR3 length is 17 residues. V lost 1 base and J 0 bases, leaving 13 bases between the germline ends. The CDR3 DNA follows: TGCGCCAGCAGCCAAGTAAAAGGAGGGGATAGCAATCAGCCCCAGCATTTT. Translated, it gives CASSQVKGGDSNQPQHF.

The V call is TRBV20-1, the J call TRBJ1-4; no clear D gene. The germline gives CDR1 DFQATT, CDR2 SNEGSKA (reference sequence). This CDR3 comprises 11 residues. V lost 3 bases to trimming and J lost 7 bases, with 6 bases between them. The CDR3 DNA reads TGCAGTGCTAGTCTTCGTGAAAAACTGTTTTTT. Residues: CSASLREKLFF.

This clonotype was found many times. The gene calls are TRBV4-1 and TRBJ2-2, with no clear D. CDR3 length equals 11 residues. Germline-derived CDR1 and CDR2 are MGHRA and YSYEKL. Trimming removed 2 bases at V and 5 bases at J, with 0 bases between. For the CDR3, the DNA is TGCGCCAGCAGCCAAACCGGGGAGCTGTTTTTT. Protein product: CASSQTGELFF.

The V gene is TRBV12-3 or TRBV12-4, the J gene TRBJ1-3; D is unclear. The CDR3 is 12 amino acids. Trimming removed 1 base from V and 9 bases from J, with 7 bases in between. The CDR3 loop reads CASSLGGGTIYF. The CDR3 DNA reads TGTGCCAGCAGTTTAGGGGGAGGCACCATATATTTT.

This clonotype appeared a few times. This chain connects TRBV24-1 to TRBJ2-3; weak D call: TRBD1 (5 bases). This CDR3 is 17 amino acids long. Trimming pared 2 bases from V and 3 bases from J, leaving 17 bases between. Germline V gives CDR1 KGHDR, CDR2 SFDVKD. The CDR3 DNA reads TGTGCCACCAGTGATTCCCTCCCCGGACAAGGGACAGATACGCAGTATTTT. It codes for CATSDSLPGQGTDTQYF.

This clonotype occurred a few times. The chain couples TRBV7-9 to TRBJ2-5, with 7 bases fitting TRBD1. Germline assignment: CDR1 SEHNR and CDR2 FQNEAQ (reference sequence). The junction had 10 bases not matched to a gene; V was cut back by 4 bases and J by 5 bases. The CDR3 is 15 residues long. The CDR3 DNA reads TGTGCCAGCAGCTCACTACAGGGGCCGGGGGAGACCCAGTACTTC. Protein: CASSSLQGPGETQYF.

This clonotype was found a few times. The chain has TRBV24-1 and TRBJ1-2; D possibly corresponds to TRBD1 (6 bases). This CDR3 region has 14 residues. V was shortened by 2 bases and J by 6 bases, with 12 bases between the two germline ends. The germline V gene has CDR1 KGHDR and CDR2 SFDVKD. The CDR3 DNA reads TGTGCCACCAGTGATTACCGGGACACCCATGGCTACACCTTC. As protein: CATSDYRDTHGYTF.

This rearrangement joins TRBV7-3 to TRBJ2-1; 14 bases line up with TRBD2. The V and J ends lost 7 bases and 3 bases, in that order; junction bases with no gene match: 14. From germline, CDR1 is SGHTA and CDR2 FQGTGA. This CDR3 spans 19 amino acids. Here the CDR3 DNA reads TGTGCCAGCACCGCCGGGGGGACTAGCGGGAGCAGAAACTACAATGAGCAGTTCTTC. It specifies CASTAGGTSGSRNYNEQFF. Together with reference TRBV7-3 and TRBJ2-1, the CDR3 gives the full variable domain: GAGVSQTPSNKVTEKGKYVELRCDPISGHTALYWYRQSLGQGPEFLIYFQGTGAADDSGLPNDRFFAVRPEGSVSTLKIQRTERGDSAVYLCASTAGGTSGSRNYNEQFFGPGTRLTVL.